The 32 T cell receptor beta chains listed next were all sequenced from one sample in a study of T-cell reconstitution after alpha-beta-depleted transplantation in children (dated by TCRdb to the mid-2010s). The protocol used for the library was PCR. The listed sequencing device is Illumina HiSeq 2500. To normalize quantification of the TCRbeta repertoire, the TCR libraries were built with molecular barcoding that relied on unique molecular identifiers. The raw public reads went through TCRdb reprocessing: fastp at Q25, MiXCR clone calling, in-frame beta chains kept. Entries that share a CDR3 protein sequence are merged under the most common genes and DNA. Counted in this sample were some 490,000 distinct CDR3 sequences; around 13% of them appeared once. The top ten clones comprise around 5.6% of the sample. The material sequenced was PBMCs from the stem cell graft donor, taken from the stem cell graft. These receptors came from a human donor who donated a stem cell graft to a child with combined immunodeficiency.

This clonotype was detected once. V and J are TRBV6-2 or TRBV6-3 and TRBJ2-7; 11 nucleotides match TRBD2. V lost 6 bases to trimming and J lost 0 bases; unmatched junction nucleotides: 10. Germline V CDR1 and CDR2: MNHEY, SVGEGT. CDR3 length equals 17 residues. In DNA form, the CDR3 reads TGTGCCAGCAGAGAACCGGGACTAGCGGATTCCTCCTACGAGCAGTACTTC. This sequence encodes CASREPGLADSSYEQYF.

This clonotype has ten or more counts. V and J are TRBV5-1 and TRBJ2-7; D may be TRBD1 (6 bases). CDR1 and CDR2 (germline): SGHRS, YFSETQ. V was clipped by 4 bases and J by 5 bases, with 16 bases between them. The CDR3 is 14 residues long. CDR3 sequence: CASSAEQGRNEQYF. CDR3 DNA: TGCGCCAGCAGCGCCGAACAGGGAAGGAACGAGCAGTACTTC.

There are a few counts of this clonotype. The chain's CDR3 is CASSAGKLAGSDTQYF. In nucleotides, the CDR3 is TGTGCCAGCAGCGCGGGTAAGCTAGCGGGGTCAGATACGCAGTATTTT. This chain connects TRBV9 to TRBJ2-3; TRBD2 aligns across 9 bases. The V gene end was trimmed by 3 bases and the J gene end by 4 bases; junction bases not matched to a gene: 9. The CDR3 spans 16 residues. The germline CDR1 and CDR2 sequences are SGDLS and YYNGEE.

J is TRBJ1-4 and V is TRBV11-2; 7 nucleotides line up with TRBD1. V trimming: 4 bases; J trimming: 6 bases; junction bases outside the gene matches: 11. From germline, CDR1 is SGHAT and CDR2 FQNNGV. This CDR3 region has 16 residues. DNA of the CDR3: TGTGCCAGCAGCTCGGGCTCGGGACAGCGATATGAAAAACTGTTTTTT. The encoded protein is CASSSGSGQRYEKLFF. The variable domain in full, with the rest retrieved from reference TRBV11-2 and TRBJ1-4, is EAGVAQSPRYKIIEKRQSVAFWCNPISGHATLYWYQQILGQGPKLLIQFQNNGVVDDSQLPKDRFSAERLKGVDSTLKIQPAKLEDSAVYLCASSSGSGQRYEKLFFGSGTQLSVL.

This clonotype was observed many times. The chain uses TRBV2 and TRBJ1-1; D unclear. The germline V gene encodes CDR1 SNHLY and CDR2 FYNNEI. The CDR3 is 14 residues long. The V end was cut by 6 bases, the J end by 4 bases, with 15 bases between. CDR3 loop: CASSIGPASTEAFF. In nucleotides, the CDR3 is TGTGCCAGCAGCATAGGGCCTGCCAGCACTGAAGCTTTCTTT.

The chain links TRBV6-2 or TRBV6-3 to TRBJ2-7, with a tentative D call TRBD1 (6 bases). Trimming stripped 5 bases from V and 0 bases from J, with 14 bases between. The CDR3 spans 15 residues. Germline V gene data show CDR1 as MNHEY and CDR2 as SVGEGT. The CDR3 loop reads CASSPSGTFSYEQYF. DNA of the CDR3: TGTGCCAGCAGTCCCTCCGGGACATTCTCCTACGAGCAGTACTTC.

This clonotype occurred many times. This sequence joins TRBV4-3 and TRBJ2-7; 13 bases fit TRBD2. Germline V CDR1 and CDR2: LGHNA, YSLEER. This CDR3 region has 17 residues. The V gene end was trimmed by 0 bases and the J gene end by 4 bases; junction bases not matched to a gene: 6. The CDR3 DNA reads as TGCGCCAGCAGCCAAGAGACTAGCGGGGGGCCGAAGTACGAGCAGTACTTC. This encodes CASSQETSGGPKYEQYF.

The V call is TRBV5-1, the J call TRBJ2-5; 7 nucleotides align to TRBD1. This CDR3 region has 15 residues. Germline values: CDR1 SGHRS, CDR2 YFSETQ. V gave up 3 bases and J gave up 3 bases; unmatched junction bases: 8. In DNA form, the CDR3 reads TGCGCCAGCAGCTACCAGACAGGGATGGAAGAGACCCAGTACTTC. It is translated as CASSYQTGMEETQYF.

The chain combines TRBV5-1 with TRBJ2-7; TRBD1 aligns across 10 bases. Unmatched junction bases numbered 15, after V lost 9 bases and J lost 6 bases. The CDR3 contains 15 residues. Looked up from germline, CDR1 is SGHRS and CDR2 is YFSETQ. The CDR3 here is CATFHRRDRGCEQYF. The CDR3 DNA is TGCGCCACCTTCCACCGTCGGGACAGGGGTTGCGAGCAGTACTTC.

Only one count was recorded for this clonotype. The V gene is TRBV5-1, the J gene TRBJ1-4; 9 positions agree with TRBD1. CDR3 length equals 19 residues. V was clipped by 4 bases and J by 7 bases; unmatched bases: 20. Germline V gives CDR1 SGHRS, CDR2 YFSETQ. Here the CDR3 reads CASSGTRGTGRVSTEKLFF. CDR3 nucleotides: TGCGCCAGCAGCGGGACCCGCGGGACAGGGAGGGTCTCTACTGAAAAACTGTTTTTT.

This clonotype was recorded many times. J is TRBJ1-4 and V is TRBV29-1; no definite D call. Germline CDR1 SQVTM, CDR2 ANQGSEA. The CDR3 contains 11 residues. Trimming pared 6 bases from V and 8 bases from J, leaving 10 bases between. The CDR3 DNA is TGCAGCGTCCGTATGACAGAAAAACTGTTTTTT. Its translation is CSVRMTEKLFF.

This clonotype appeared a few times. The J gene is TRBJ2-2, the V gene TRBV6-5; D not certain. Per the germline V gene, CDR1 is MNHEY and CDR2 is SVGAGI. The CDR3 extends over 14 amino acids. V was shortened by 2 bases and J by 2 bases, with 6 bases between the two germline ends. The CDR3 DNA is TGTGCCAGCAGTTACAGCCCAAACACCGGGGAGCTGTTTTTT. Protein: CASSYSPNTGELFF.

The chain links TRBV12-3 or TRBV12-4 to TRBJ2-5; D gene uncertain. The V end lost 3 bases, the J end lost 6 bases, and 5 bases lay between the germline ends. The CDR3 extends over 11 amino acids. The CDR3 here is CASSFSKTQYF. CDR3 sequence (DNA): TGTGCCAGCAGTTTTAGCAAGACCCAGTACTTC.

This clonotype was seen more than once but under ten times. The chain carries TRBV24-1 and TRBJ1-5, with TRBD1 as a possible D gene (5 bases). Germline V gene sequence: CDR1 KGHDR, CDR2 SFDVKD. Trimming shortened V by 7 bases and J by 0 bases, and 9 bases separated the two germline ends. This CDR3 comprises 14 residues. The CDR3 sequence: CATSGGTSNQPQHF. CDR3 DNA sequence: TGTGCCACCAGCGGTGGGACTAGCAATCAGCCCCAGCATTTT.

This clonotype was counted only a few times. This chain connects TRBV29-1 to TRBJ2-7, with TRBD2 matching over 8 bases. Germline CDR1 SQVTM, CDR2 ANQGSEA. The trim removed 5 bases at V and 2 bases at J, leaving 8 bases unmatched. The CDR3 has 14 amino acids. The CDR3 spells CSVYLAGIAYEQYF. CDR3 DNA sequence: TGCAGCGTTTACCTAGCGGGCATCGCCTACGAGCAGTACTTC.

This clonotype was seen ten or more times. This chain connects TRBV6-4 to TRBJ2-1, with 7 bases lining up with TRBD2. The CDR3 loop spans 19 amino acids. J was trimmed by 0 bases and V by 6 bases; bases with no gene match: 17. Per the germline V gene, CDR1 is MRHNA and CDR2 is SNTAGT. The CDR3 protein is CASRGRPSGTRSSYNEQFF. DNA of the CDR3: TGTGCCAGCAGGGGCCGGCCTAGCGGAACTAGAAGCTCCTACAATGAGCAGTTCTTC.

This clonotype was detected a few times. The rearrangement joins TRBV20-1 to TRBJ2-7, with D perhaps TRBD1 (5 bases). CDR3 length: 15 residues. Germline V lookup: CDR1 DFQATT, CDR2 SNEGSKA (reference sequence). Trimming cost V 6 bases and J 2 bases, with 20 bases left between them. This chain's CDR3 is CSAPGPLFNAYEQYF. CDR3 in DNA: TGCAGTGCCCCAGGGCCCCTCTTTAATGCCTACGAGCAGTACTTC.

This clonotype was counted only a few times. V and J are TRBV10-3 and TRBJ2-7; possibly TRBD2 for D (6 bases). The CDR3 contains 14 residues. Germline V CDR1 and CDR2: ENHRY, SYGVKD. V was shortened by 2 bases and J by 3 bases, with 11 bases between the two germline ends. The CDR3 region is CAISEDPGSYEQYF. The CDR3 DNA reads TGTGCCATCAGTGAGGACCCCGGGAGCTACGAGCAGTACTTC.

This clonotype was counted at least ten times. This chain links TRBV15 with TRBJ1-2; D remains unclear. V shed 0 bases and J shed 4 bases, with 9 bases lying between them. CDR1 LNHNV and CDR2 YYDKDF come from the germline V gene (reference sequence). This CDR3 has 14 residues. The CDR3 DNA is TGTGCCACCAGCAGAGATCGACTGATCTATGGCTACACCTTC. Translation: CATSRDRLIYGYTF.

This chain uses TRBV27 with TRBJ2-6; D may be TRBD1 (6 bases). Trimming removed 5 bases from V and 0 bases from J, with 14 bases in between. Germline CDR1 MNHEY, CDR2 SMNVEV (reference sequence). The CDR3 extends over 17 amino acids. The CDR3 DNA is TGTGCCAGCAGTACAGGGACCTTTAGCTCTGGGGCCAACGTCCTGACTTTC. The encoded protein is CASSTGTFSSGANVLTF.

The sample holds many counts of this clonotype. The CDR3 sequence is CSVAGRGGLTDTQYF. For the CDR3, the DNA is TGCAGCGTTGCGGGCAGGGGAGGCCTCACAGATACGCAGTATTTT. This chain links TRBV29-1 with TRBJ2-3; D may be TRBD1 or TRBD2 (6 bases each). The ends were cut back, 4 bases at V and 2 bases at J, with 16 bases in the middle. This CDR3 contains 15 residues. Germline V lookup: CDR1 SQVTM, CDR2 ANQGSEA.

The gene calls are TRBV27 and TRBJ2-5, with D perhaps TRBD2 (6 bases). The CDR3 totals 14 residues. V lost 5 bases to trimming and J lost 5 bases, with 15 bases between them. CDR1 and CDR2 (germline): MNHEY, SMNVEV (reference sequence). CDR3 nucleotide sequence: TGTGCCAGCAGTCAATCTAGAGGAGGGGAGACCCAGTACTTC. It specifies CASSQSRGGETQYF.

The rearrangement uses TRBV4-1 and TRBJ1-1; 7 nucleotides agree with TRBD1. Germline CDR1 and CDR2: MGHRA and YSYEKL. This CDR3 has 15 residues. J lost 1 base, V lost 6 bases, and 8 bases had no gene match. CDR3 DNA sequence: TGCGCCAGCAGACATCGACAGGGTACGAACACTGAAGCTTTCTTT. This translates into CASRHRQGTNTEAFF.

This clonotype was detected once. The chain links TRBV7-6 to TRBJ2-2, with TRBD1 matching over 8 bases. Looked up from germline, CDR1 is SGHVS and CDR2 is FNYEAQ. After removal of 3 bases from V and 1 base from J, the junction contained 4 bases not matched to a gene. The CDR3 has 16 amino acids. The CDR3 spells CASSFTGTGNTGELFF. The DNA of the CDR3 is TGTGCCAGCAGCTTTACCGGGACAGGGAACACCGGGGAGCTGTTTTTT.

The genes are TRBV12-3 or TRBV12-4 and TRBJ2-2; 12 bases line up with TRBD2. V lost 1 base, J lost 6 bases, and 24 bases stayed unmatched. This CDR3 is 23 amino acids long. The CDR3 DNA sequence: TGTGCCAGCAGTTTAGTGCGCCCCGGACAGAGTAACCCGACTAGCGGGAGCCCCGGGGAGCTGTTTTTT. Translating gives CASSLVRPGQSNPTSGSPGELFF.

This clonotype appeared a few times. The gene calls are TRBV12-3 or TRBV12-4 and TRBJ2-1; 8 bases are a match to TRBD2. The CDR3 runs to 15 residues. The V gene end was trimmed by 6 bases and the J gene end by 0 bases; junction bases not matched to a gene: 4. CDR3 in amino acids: CASRPGTSSYNEQFF. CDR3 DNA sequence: TGTGCCAGCAGGCCCGGGACTAGCTCCTACAATGAGCAGTTCTTC.

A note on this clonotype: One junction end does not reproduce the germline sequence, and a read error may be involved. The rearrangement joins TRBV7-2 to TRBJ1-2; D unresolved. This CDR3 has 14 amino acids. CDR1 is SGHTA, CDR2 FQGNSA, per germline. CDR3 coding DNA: TGTGCCAGCAGGTTAGGAGGTGGAATAGACGGCTACACCTTC. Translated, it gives CASRLGGGIDGYTF.

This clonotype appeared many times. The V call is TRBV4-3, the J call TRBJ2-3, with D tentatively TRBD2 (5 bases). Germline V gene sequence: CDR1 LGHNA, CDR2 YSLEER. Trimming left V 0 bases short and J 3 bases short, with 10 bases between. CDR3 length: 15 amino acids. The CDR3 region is CASSQDRGGTDTQYF. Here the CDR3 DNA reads TGCGCCAGCAGCCAAGATCGGGGTGGGACAGATACGCAGTATTTT.

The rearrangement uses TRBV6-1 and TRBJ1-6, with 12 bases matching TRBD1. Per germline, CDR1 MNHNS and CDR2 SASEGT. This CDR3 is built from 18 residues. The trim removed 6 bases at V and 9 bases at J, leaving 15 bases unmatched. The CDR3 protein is CASRKIGGQGALGSPLHF. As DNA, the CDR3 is TGTGCCAGCAGAAAAATAGGGGGACAGGGGGCGCTTGGTTCACCCCTCCACTTT.

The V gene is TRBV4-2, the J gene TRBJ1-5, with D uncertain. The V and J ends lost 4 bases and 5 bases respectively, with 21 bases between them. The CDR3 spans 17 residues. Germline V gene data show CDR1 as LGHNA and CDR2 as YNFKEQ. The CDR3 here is CASSLGPSPTSDQPQHF. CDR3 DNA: TGTGCCAGCAGCCTCGGACCTTCACCGACAAGCGATCAGCCCCAGCATTTT.

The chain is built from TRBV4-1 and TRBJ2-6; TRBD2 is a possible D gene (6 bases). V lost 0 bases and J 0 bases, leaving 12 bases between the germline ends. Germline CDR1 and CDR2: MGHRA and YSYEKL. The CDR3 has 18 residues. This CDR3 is CASSQEGLPSSGANVLTF. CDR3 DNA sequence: TGCGCCAGCAGCCAAGAGGGACTTCCTAGCTCTGGGGCCAACGTCCTGACTTTC.

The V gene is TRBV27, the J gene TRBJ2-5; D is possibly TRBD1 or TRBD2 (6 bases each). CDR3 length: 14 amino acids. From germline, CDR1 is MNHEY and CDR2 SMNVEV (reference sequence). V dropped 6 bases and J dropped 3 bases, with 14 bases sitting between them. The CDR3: CASSFIRGEETQYF. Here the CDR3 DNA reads TGTGCCAGCAGCTTCATAAGGGGGGAAGAGACCCAGTACTTC.